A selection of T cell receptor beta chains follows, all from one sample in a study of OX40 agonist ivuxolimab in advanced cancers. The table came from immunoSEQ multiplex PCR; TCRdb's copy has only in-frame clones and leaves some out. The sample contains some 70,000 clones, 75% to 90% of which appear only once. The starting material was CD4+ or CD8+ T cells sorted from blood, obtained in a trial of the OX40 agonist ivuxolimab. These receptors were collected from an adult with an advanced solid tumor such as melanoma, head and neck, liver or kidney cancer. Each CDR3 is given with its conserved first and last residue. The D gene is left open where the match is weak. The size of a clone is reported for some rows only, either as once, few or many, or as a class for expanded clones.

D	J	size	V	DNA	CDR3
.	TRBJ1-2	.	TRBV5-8	TGTGCCAGCAGCCCTCGGGGGGAAACTGGCTACACCTTC	CASSPRGETGYTF
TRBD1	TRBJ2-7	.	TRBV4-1	TGCGCCAGCAGCCTGACAGGGCAGGGCTACGAGCAGTACTTC	CASSLTGQGYEQYF
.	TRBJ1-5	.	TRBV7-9	TGTGCCAGCAGCTTGGGTGGGGGCAATCAGCCCCAGCATTTT	CASSLGGGNQPQHF
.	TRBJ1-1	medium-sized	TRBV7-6	TGTGCCAGCAGCTCCACTTATCAGACGTCGAACACTGAAGCTTTCTTT	CASSSTYQTSNTEAFF
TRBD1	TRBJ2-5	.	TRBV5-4	TGTGCCAGCAGCCCACAGGGGGAGACCCAGTACTTC	CASSPQGETQYF
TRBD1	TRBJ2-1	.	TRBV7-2	TGTGCCAGCAGTTATCCGGGACAGAAATACAATGAGCAGTTCTTC	CASSYPGQKYNEQFF
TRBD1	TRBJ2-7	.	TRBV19	TGTGCCAGTAGACCGGGCCCCGGACAGGCCGTGGACTACGAGCAGTACTTC	CASRPGPGQAVDYEQYF
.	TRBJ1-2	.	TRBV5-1	TGCGCCAGCTTCGAACAGGGTTTGGTTGGTGGCTACACCTTC	CASFEQGLVGGYTF
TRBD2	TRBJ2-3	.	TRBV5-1	TGCGCCAGCAGCTTGTGGCGGGGGTACACAGATACGCAGTATTTT	CASSLWRGYTDTQYF
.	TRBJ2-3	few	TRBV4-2	TGTGCCAGCAGCCAAGGGGGGGAGAGGACAGATACGCAGTATTTT	CASSQGGERTDTQYF
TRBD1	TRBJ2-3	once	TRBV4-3	TGCGCCAGCAGCCGAGTACAGGGGAGCGCCGATACGCAGTATTTT	CASSRVQGSADTQYF
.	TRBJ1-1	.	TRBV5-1	TGCGCCAGCCGTACTCGGGGGGGAAACACTGAAGCTTTCTTT	CASRTRGGNTEAFF
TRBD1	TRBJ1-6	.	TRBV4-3	TGCGCCAGCAGTCAAGGGACAGGGGGTCGGCATAATTCACCCCTCCACTTT	CASSQGTGGRHNSPLHF
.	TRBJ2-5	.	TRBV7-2	TGTGCCAGTCAACCCGGGGGCGCTAGAGAGACCCAGTACTTC	CASQPGGARETQYF
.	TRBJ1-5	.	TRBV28	TGTGCCAGTTCTCGACCCGGGCAGCCCCAGCATTTT	CASSRPGQPQHF
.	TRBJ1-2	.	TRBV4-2	TGTGCCAGCAGCCAAGGTCCAGGGGATGGCTACACCTTC	CASSQGPGDGYTF
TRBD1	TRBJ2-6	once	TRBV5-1	TGCGCCAGCAGCTTGGCTAGAGGGACAGGGGATCCCGGGGCCAACGTCCTGACTTTC	CASSLARGTGDPGANVLTF
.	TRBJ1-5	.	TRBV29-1	TGCAGCGTAGGGACGGATAGCAATCAGCCCCAGCATTTT	CSVGTDSNQPQHF